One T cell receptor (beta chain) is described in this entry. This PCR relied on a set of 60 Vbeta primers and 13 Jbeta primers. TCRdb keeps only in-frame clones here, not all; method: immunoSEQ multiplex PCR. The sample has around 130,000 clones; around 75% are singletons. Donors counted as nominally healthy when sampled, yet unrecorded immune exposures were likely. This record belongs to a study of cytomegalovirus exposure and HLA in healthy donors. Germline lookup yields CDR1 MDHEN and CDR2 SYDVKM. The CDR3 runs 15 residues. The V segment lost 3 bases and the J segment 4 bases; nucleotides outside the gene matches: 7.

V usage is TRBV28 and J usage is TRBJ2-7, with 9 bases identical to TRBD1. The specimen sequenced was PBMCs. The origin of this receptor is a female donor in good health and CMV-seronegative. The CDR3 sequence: CASSFYRGPLYEQYF. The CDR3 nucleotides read TGTGCCAGCAGTTTCTACAGGGGGCCCCTTTACGAGCAGTACTTC.